Below, one T cell receptor (beta chain) is given with its context. Its specificity is not known. This sample was taken from a study of T cell repertoires in cytomegalovirus infection. Germline loops: CDR1 MNHEY, CDR2 SVGEGT. The V gene lost 2 bases and the J gene lost 4 bases, with 17 bases spanning the gap. The CDR3 extends over 16 amino acids. TCRdb processed the reads anew with MiXCR; each CDR3 protein has one entry. The sample gives around 900,000 distinct CDR3 sequences, less than 40% of which show up once; over 12% is in the top ten. The V and J genes are TRBV6-2 or TRBV6-3 and TRBJ2-5; D is ambiguous. The source is a human donor in good health (CMV status not recorded). Some clones in this sample may be carry-over from other donors' samples. Specimen: cultured CD8+ T cells from PBMCs, collected from culture after CMV antigen stimulation. Here the CDR3 DNA reads TGTGCCAGCAGTTACGTGCAGCTCGATTGGGGAGAGACCCAGTACTTC. Protein sequence: CASSYVQLDWGETQYF.